This TCR beta chain was captured in a study of neurological immune-mediated disorders. V lost 1 base and J lost 7, with 12 bases in between. Per the germline V gene, CDR1 is SGHRS and CDR2 is YFSETQ. The CDR3 is 14 residues long. TCRdb analysed the 5' RACE reads with MiXCR anew, one entry per CDR3 protein. This sample has about 21,000 distinct CDR3 sequences; roughly 17% occur once, and the top ten carry less than 9.5%. This clonotype was recorded many times. The sequenced sample was CD8+ T cells from blood. The origin of this receptor is a woman between 18 and 30 years old with multiple sclerosis. The chain joins TRBV5-1 to TRBJ2-1; perhaps TRBD2 as D (6 bases). CDR3 residues: CASSLTGAQNEQFF. The CDR3 nucleotides are TGCGCCAGCAGCTTGACGGGAGCTCAAAATGAGCAGTTCTTC.